This T cell receptor (beta chain) was identified during a study of blood T cell repertoires in COVID-19. Some clones are missing from TCRdb's copy, which holds only in-frame ones; the method was immunoSEQ multiplex PCR. In the table there are 350,000 to 400,000 clones, approximately 86% of which are singletons. The CDR3 loop spans 18 amino acids. Deletions cut 2 bases from V and 3 bases from J, with 22 bases between. Germline values: CDR1 LNHDA, CDR2 SQIVND (reference sequence). The Seattle site enrolled patients during active infection and followed them longitudinally. Sequenced material: peripheral blood. This TCR derives from a woman aged 60-75 years with COVID-19, enrolled during active disease. The V gene is TRBV19, the J gene TRBJ2-5; D might be TRBD1 (6 bases). CDR3 protein: CASSIRAWGRTLEETQYF. CDR3 nucleotides: TGTGCCAGTAGTATAAGGGCTTGGGGGCGCACCCTTGAAGAGACCCAGTACTTC.